This T cell receptor (beta chain) comes out of a study of blood T cell repertoires in COVID-19. The study recruited people aged roughly 18 to 100 years across under 25 US areas. Each participant's cohort was designated according to participant-reported clinical history. Here immunoSEQ multiplex PCR was the method, and the copy in TCRdb shows in-frame clones only, minus some. The table has nearly 250,000 clones, 70% to 90% seen once; the top ten hold about 9.1%. Trimming pared 3 bases from V and 1 base from J, leaving 13 bases between. The length of the CDR3 is 15 residues. Looked up from germline, CDR1 is LNHDA and CDR2 is SQIVND (reference sequence).

The chain is built from TRBV19 and TRBJ2-7; D may be TRBD2 (5 bases). This TCR came from a woman aged 50 to 60 with acute COVID-19. Sequencing input: PBMCs or T cells enriched from blood (not recorded which). CDR3 coding DNA: TGTGCCAGTAGTATCGGAGGAATGATATCCTACGAGCAGTACTTC. This sequence encodes CASSIGGMISYEQYF.